The T cell receptor (beta chain) under discussion was sequenced for a study of tumor-infiltrating lymphocytes in primary liver carcinoma. Blood RNA originated from unsorted whole blood, with germline DNA additionally extracted. A primer matching the constant region was used to make TCR beta cDNA from 450 to 550 ng of total RNA. Library construction for TCR beta comprised three nested multiplex PCR rounds performed with slightly modified ARM-PCR. A C-beta reverse primer was combined with TRBV1-TRBV30 forward primers in the first two PCR rounds, and each round had approximately 10 cycles. TCRdb redid the calling of the multiplex PCR reads with MiXCR, one entry per CDR3 protein. The data contain 300,000 to 350,000 distinct CDR3 sequences, less than 75% of them singletons. Points on this clonotype: At one of its ends the junction is not consistent with the germline gene, which may arise from a read error.

From germline, CDR1 is ENHRY and CDR2 SYGVKD. The length of the CDR3 is 15 residues. The source is a man aged 35 to 55 with primary liver carcinoma and hepatitis B virus infection. Sequenced input: peripheral blood. This chain uses TRBV10-3 with TRBJ2-2; TRBD2 matches at 8 bases. DNA for the CDR3: TGTGTCATCAGTCGTAGCGGGACGGACACCGGGGAGCTGTTTTTT. Translated, it gives CVISRSGTDTGELFF.